These 22 T cell receptor beta chains were sequenced from one sample in a study of blood T cell repertoires in COVID-19. Repertoires were generated with immunoSEQ multiplex PCR, while TCRdb's copy carries only in-frame clones and drops some. The sample has tens of thousands of clones, around four fifths seen once; the top ten hold approximately 15%. Sequenced material: peripheral blood. These receptors originate from a woman aged 55 to 70 with acute or convalescent COVID-19.

The chain carries TRBV7-8 and TRBJ1-1; 8 bases match TRBD1. V shed 5 bases and J 3 bases; nucleotides not matched to a gene: 8. Germline CDR1 and CDR2: SGHVS and FQNEAQ. CDR3 length: 15 amino acids. CDR3 sequence reads: CASSEWGQVDTEAFF. The CDR3 DNA is TGTGCCAGCAGCGAATGGGGACAGGTGGACACTGAAGCTTTCTTT. Combining the CDR3 with reference TRBV7-8 and TRBJ1-1 gives the whole variable domain GAGVSQSPRYKVAKRGQDVALRCDPISGHVSLFWYQQALGQGPEFLTYFQNEAQLDKSGLPSDRFFAERPEGSVSTLKIQRTQQEDSAVYLCASSEWGQVDTEAFFGQGTRLTVV.

This chain uses TRBV12-3 or TRBV12-4 with TRBJ1-2; D perhaps matches TRBD1 (6 bases). Trimming removed 3 bases at V and 8 bases at J, with 13 bases between. This CDR3 comprises 13 residues. The CDR3 DNA reads TGTGCCAGCAGTTTCAATCTTCAGGGGGGCTACACCTTC. This encodes CASSFNLQGGYTF.

The rearrangement uses TRBV21-1 and TRBJ1-1; TRBD1, the table's D call, was not compared with the DNA. TRBV21-1 is tagged as a pseudogene. The CDR3 runs to 17 residues. The CDR3 protein is CASSKESGTGNHTEAFF. CDR3 bases: TGTGCCAGCAGCAAAGAGTCGGGTACAGGGAACCACACTGAAGCTTTCTTT.

This chain joins TRBV5-1 and TRBJ2-1; the match to TRBD2 covers 11 bases. Germline loops: CDR1 SGHRS, CDR2 YFSETQ. The CDR3 runs to 15 residues. V lost 0 bases, J lost 7 bases, and 3 bases stayed unmatched. The CDR3 DNA reads TGCGCCAGCAGCTTGGTTAGCGGGAGGGTTAATGAGCAGTTCTTC. Protein sequence: CASSLVSGRVNEQFF.

The count of this clone is one. This chain connects TRBV3-1 (or the pseudogene TRBV3-2) to TRBJ1-2; a possible D gene is TRBD1 (5 bases). V gave up 4 bases and J gave up 3 bases, with 15 bases separating them. The germline V gene encodes CDR1 LGHDT and CDR2 YNNKEL (reference sequence). This CDR3 is 15 amino acids long. CDR3 coding DNA: TGTGCCAGCAGCCCGGCTCGGGGGGACTACTATGGCTACACCTTC. It yields the protein CASSPARGDYYGYTF.

DNA for the CDR3: TGTGCCAGCAGCCAAGGCGCGGGGGCTGAAGCTTTCTTT. Its translation is CASSQGAGAEAFF. The J gene is TRBJ1-1, the V gene TRBV3-1 (or the pseudogene TRBV3-2); a possible D gene is TRBD1 (5 bases). The CDR3 is 13 residues long. The germline V gene has CDR1 LGHDT and CDR2 YNNKEL (reference sequence). V was trimmed by 1 base and J by 6 bases, leaving 9 bases between them.

J is TRBJ2-7 and V is TRBV7-2, with a tentative D call TRBD2 (5 bases). The CDR3 has 15 residues. V lost 7 bases and J lost 0, with 16 bases in between. The germline CDR1 and CDR2 sequences are SGHTA and FQGNSA. The CDR3 reads CASTPREGGSYEQYF. The DNA for the CDR3 is TGTGCCAGCACCCCTCGAGAGGGCGGCTCCTACGAGCAGTACTTC.

The chain carries TRBV3-1 (or the pseudogene TRBV3-2) and TRBJ1-1; D gene uncertain. Germline-derived CDR1 and CDR2 are LGHDT and YNNKEL (reference sequence). The CDR3 runs 14 residues. V dropped 0 bases and J dropped 4 bases, with 9 bases sitting between them. CDR3 in amino acids: CASSQDPVSTEAFF. The CDR3 DNA sequence: TGTGCCAGCAGCCAAGATCCGGTTTCCACTGAAGCTTTCTTT.

This chain connects TRBV9 to TRBJ1-3, with D unresolved. The germline gives CDR1 SGDLS, CDR2 YYNGEE. There are 15 residues in the CDR3. The V gene lost 4 bases and the J gene lost 0 bases, with 11 bases spanning the gap. CDR3 loop: CASSPAAVSGNTIYF. The DNA for the CDR3 is TGTGCCAGCAGCCCCGCCGCGGTCTCTGGAAACACCATATATTTT.

The V and J genes are TRBV9 and TRBJ2-5; 11 bases line up with TRBD2. The length of the CDR3 is 16 residues. With 0 bases clipped from V and 5 bases from J, the junction kept 6 bases outside the gene matches. CDR1 and CDR2 (germline): SGDLS, YYNGEE. The chain's CDR3 is CASSVDSGGAGETQYF. CDR3 in DNA: TGTGCCAGCAGCGTAGATAGCGGGGGGGCCGGGGAGACCCAGTACTTC.

The J gene is TRBJ1-4, the V gene TRBV13; 7 bases are a match to TRBD1. Germline V gene lookup returns CDR1 PRHDT and CDR2 FYEKMQ (reference sequence). Unmatched junction bases numbered 11, after V lost 4 bases and J lost 3 bases. The CDR3 runs to 17 residues. CDR3 protein: CASSSSGETGANEKLFF. The CDR3 DNA reads TGTGCCAGCAGCTCATCCGGTGAAACAGGGGCTAATGAAAAACTGTTTTTT.

This clone was observed a single time. The chain carries TRBV10-3 and TRBJ2-5, with D perhaps matching TRBD2 (5 bases). Germline loops: CDR1 ENHRY, CDR2 SYGVKD. This CDR3 spans 15 amino acids. V was shortened by 0 bases and J by 1 base, with 9 bases between the two germline ends. In DNA, the CDR3 is TGTGCCATCAGTGAGTCGTTAGGACTCCAAGAGACCCAGTACTTC. Translated: CAISESLGLQETQYF.

This sequence joins TRBV11-2 and TRBJ2-1; D possibly corresponds to TRBD2 (5 bases). Trimming cost V 1 base and J 0 bases, with 13 bases left between them. The V gene's germline CDR1 is SGHAT and CDR2 FQNNGV. The CDR3 length is 17 residues. Written as DNA, the CDR3 is TGTGCCAGCAGCTTAGGGGTCCTAGCCTCCTCCTACAATGAGCAGTTCTTC. Protein sequence: CASSLGVLASSYNEQFF.

This chain connects TRBV13 to TRBJ2-1; D not certain. The V gene lost 5 bases and the J gene lost 6 bases, with 14 bases spanning the gap. This CDR3 spans 14 amino acids. Germline loops: CDR1 PRHDT, CDR2 FYEKMQ (reference sequence). This CDR3 is CASSPTRNSNEQFF. CDR3 DNA: TGTGCCAGCAGCCCCACCCGTAATAGCAATGAGCAGTTCTTC. The whole variable domain, remainder taken from reference TRBV13 and TRBJ2-1, is AAGVIQSPRHLIKEKRETATLKCYPIPRHDTVYWYQQGPGQDPQFLISFYEKMQSDKGSIPDRFSAQQFSDYHSELNMSSLELGDSALYFCASSPTRNSNEQFFGPGTRLTVL.

Only a few counts were recorded for this clone. The gene calls are TRBV7-8 and TRBJ1-1; D not certain. In germline, CDR1 is SGHVS, CDR2 FQNEAQ. CDR3 length: 14 amino acids. V lost 3 bases, J lost 3 bases, and 11 bases lay in between. The CDR3 spells CASSFFTQDTEAFF. In DNA form, the CDR3 reads TGTGCCAGCAGCTTCTTCACCCAGGACACTGAAGCTTTCTTT. Variable domain in full (rest from reference TRBV7-8 and TRBJ1-1): GAGVSQSPRYKVAKRGQDVALRCDPISGHVSLFWYQQALGQGPEFLTYFQNEAQLDKSGLPSDRFFAERPEGSVSTLKIQRTQQEDSAVYLCASSFFTQDTEAFFGQGTRLTVV.

The CDR3 sequence is CASNGQGALAAATEAFF. The CDR3 coding sequence is TGTGCCAGTAACGGGCAGGGGGCTTTAGCGGCGGCCACTGAAGCTTTCTTT. The chain recombines TRBV19 with TRBJ1-1; 8 nucleotides align to TRBD1. Germline V gives CDR1 LNHDA, CDR2 SQIVND (reference sequence). The junction had 17 bases not matched to a gene; V was cut back by 7 bases and J by 4 bases. The length of the CDR3 is 17 residues.

V gene TRBV5-6 combines with J gene TRBJ2-1, with 10 bases matching TRBD2. Germline trimming cut 3 bases from V and 8 bases from J; bases unmatched to any gene: 14. Germline loops: CDR1 SGHDT, CDR2 YYEEEE. CDR3 size: 17 residues. The CDR3 DNA follows: TGTGCCAGCAGCTCCCTGGTTATTAGCGGGAGGAGCGATGAGCAGTTCTTC. Translating gives CASSSLVISGRSDEQFF.

The V and J genes are TRBV6-1 and TRBJ1-6, with D hard to call. The CDR3 is 14 amino acids. Trimming cost V 3 bases and J 2 bases, with 5 bases left between them. The germline V gene has CDR1 MNHNS and CDR2 SASEGT. This CDR3 is CASSDTAYNSPLHF. The CDR3 bases are TGTGCCAGCAGTGACACAGCCTATAATTCACCCCTCCACTTT.

The chain combines TRBV24-1 with TRBJ2-1, with TRBD2 matching 9 bases. The CDR3 is made up of 15 amino acids. With 3 bases clipped from V and 5 bases from J, the junction kept 4 bases outside the gene matches. Germline CDR1 reads KGHDR; CDR2 reads SFDVKD. CDR3 amino acids: CATSDISGGNNEQFF. The DNA for the CDR3 is TGTGCCACCAGTGATATTAGCGGGGGAAACAATGAGCAGTTCTTC.

The rearrangement uses TRBV5-1 and TRBJ1-5; possibly TRBD1 for D (5 bases). Germline V gene data show CDR1 as SGHRS and CDR2 as YFSETQ. The CDR3 runs to 13 residues. V was trimmed by 3 bases and J by 8 bases, leaving 12 bases between them. Here the CDR3 reads CASSYGAGEPQHF. The CDR3 DNA is TGCGCCAGCAGCTACGGGGCGGGGGAGCCCCAGCATTTT.

The chain is built from TRBV6-5 and TRBJ1-5, with TRBD1 matching 9 bases. This CDR3 contains 13 residues. V shed 8 bases and J 3 bases; nucleotides not matched to a gene: 2. From germline, CDR1 is MNHEY and CDR2 SVGAGI. The CDR3 is CASGDRVNQPQHF. The CDR3 bases are TGTGCCAGCGGGGACAGGGTCAATCAGCCCCAGCATTTT.

The rearrangement links TRBV2 to TRBJ2-7; 13 nucleotides line up with TRBD2. The CDR3 covers 16 residues. The germline CDR1 and CDR2 sequences are SNHLY and FYNNEI. The J segment lost 6 bases and the V segment lost 1 base, leaving 6 bases of the junction unmatched. The CDR3 region is CASSEGGLAGEAEQYF. CDR3 nucleotides: TGTGCCAGCAGTGAAGGTGGACTAGCGGGAGAGGCCGAGCAGTACTTC. Complete variable domain (other parts from reference TRBV2 and TRBJ2-7): EPEVTQTPSHQVTQMGQEVILRCVPISNHLYFYWYRQILGQKVEFLVSFYNNEISEKSEIFDDQFSVERPDGSNFTLKIRSTKLEDSAMYFCASSEGGLAGEAEQYFGPGTRLTVT.